This TCR beta chain was documented in a study of blood T cell repertoires in COVID-19. Study context: The study drew acute and convalescent COVID-19 samples from the United States, Italy and Spain. PBMCs, B-cell-depleted T cells, or T cells were the source of the cDNA or gDNA that made up the material.

Authors' processing steps: Quantification of nucleated cells was approximated via reference gene primer amplification. Only in-frame clones appear in the TCRdb table, and some are missing; sequencing was by immunoSEQ multiplex PCR. That table furnishes V, J and clone size, whereas the DNA furnished D and trimming. This table has roughly 120,000 clones, around 82% appearing once. Remarks on this clone: Other nucleotide sequences in the sample specify the same CDR3.

Germline CDR1 and CDR2: SNHLY and FYNNEI. This CDR3 has 14 amino acids. V was pared by 5 bases and J by 4 bases, with 15 bases between. Input material: peripheral blood. The chain links TRBV2 to TRBJ2-7; D may be TRBD2 (5 bases). This sequence was found in a woman between 50 and 59 years old with acute or convalescent COVID-19. CDR3 loop: CASSQLGRGYEQYF. The CDR3 region has the DNA TGTGCCAGCAGTCAGTTAGGAAGAGGGTACGAGCAGTACTTC.